One sample yielded the 12 T cell receptor beta chains listed below, sequenced in a study of shared clonotypes between healthy human individuals. Naive CD8 isolation took CD45RO-negative cells positively selected for CCR7 and excluded terminally differentiated effector memory CD45RA+ cells. TCRdb's copy holds only in-frame clones and misses some; the assay was immunoSEQ multiplex PCR. The table has about 2 million clones, over 85% seen once. The sequenced sample consisted of naive CD8+ T cells sorted from blood. These TCRs come from a man aged 18 to 29 in good health.

V and J are TRBV18 and TRBJ1-2, with 7 nucleotides matching TRBD1. Germline V gene data show CDR1 as KGHSH and CDR2 as LQKENI. The CDR3 is 16 residues long. Trimming removed 3 bases from V and 5 bases from J; junction bases left unmatched: 12. The CDR3 DNA reads as TGTGCCAGCTCACCTCTTTCCCGGGACAGAGATTATGGCTACACCTTC. Amino acid sequence: CASSPLSRDRDYGYTF. The full variable domain, in which reference TRBV18 and TRBJ1-2 provide the parts outside the CDR3, is NAGVMQNPRHLVRRRGQEARLRCSPMKGHSHVYWYRQLPEEGLKFMVYLQKENIIDESGMPKERFSAEFPKEGPSILRIQQVVRGDSAAYFCASSPLSRDRDYGYTFGSGTRLTVV.

The chain is built from TRBV6-5 and TRBJ2-7; no reliable D call. CDR3 length: 13 amino acids. The germline V gene has CDR1 MNHEY and CDR2 SVGAGI. V was trimmed by 2 bases and J by 4 bases, leaving 9 bases between them. The CDR3 coding sequence is TGTGCCAGCAGTTACAGGGTACAGTACGAGCAGTACTTC. This gives the protein CASSYRVQYEQYF.

With regard to this clone: The same CDR3 also results from other DNA sequences found in this sample. The V call is TRBV7-9, the J call TRBJ2-7; D uncertain. Germline CDR1 and CDR2: SEHNR and FQNEAQ (reference sequence). This CDR3 has 11 residues. The germline V and J ends were trimmed by 1 base and 6 bases, with 4 bases remaining between them. CDR3 protein: CASSLGPEQYF. CDR3 DNA: TGTGCCAGCAGCTTAGGTCCCGAGCAGTACTTC.

This chain connects TRBV28 to TRBJ1-5, with a possible D match to TRBD1 (5 bases). Germline V gives CDR1 MDHEN, CDR2 SYDVKM. CDR3 length: 16 residues. V lost 1 base, J lost 2 bases, and 12 bases lay in between. CDR3 sequence reads: CASSLYRGAGNQPQHF. The CDR3 coding sequence is TGTGCCAGCAGTTTATATAGGGGCGCGGGCAATCAGCCCCAGCATTTT.

This chain's CDR3 is CASSLAGWEQFF. The CDR3 DNA reads as TGTGCCAGCAGCTTAGCCGGGTGGGAGCAGTTCTTC. This chain connects TRBV7-9 to TRBJ2-1; D gene ambiguous. The V end lost 0 bases, the J end lost 10 bases, and 7 bases lay between the germline ends. CDR1 and CDR2 (germline): SEHNR, FQNEAQ (reference sequence). This CDR3 region has 12 residues.

In regard to this clone: Other DNA sequences in this sample translate to the same CDR3. The chain uses TRBV30 and TRBJ1-1; D may be TRBD1 (6 bases). The V and J ends lost 1 base and 0 bases respectively, with 9 bases between them. The V gene's germline CDR1 is GTSNPN and CDR2 SVGIG (reference sequence). The CDR3 covers 14 residues. The DNA for the CDR3 is TGTGCCTGGAGTGCGGACAGCATGAACACTGAAGCTTTCTTT. It encodes CAWSADSMNTEAFF. Full variable domain (missing parts from reference TRBV30 and TRBJ1-1): SQTIHQWPATLVQPVGSPLSLECTVEGTSNPNLYWYRQAAGRGLQLLFYSVGIGQISSEVPQNLSASRPQDRQFILSSKKLLLSDSGFYLCAWSADSMNTEAFFGQGTRLTVV.

The chain joins TRBV7-6 to TRBJ2-7; 7 bases match TRBD1. The germline V gene encodes CDR1 SGHVS and CDR2 FNYEAQ. The CDR3 extends over 14 amino acids. V shed 5 bases, J shed 1 base, and the junction held 5 bases outside the gene matches. CDR3 sequence: CASSLQGQSYEQYF. The CDR3 DNA sequence: TGTGCCAGCAGCCTCCAGGGACAGTCCTACGAGCAGTACTTC. The full variable domain, in which reference TRBV7-6 and TRBJ2-7 provide the parts outside the CDR3, is GAGVSQSPRYKVTKRGQDVALRCDPISGHVSLYWYRQALGQGPEFLTYFNYEAQQDKSGLPNDRFSAERPEGSISTLTIQRTEQRDSAMYRCASSLQGQSYEQYFGPGTRLTVT.

V is TRBV7-8 and J is TRBJ2-5; no clear D gene. Germline lookup yields CDR1 SGHVS and CDR2 FQNEAQ. The CDR3 runs to 16 residues. The V end was cut by 0 bases, the J end by 0 bases, with 11 bases between. In nucleotides, the CDR3 is TGTGCCAGCAGCTTAGCCGAAATAAGGTACCAAGAGACCCAGTACTTC. Its protein product is CASSLAEIRYQETQYF.

This clone was observed a handful of times. This CDR3 is also generated by other DNA sequences in the sample. J is TRBJ2-7 and V is TRBV28; D is undetermined. Trimming left V 3 bases short and J 7 bases short, with 4 bases between. The germline CDR1 and CDR2 sequences are MDHEN and SYDVKM. There are 10 residues in the CDR3. The DNA for the CDR3 is TGTGCCAGCAGTTTCAGGGAGCAGTACTTC. As protein: CASSFREQYF. Full variable domain (missing parts from reference TRBV28 and TRBJ2-7): DVKVTQSSRYLVKRTGEKVFLECVQDMDHENMFWYRQDPGLGLRLIYFSYDVKMKEKGDIPEGYSVSREKKERFSLILESASTNQTSMYLCASSFREQYFGPGTRLTVT.

The V and J genes are TRBV6-5 and TRBJ1-1, with D maybe TRBD1 (5 bases). The CDR3 loop spans 15 amino acids. V dropped 5 bases and J dropped 0 bases, with 13 bases sitting between them. Germline V gene lookup returns CDR1 MNHEY and CDR2 SVGAGI. The CDR3 here is CASSTRDSLNTEAFF. In DNA, the CDR3 is TGTGCCAGCAGTACCCGGGACTCCCTGAACACTGAAGCTTTCTTT.

The rearrangement uses TRBV7-3 and TRBJ2-3; 8 bases are shared with TRBD1. V lost 2 bases, J lost 6 bases, and 1 base stayed unmatched. This CDR3 region has 13 residues. Germline V lookup: CDR1 SGHTA, CDR2 FQGTGA. CDR3 sequence reads: CASSLQGADTQYF. CDR3 DNA: TGTGCCAGCAGCTTACAGGGGGCGGATACGCAGTATTTT. Using reference TRBV7-3 and TRBJ2-3 for the parts outside the CDR3, the full variable domain is GAGVSQTPSNKVTEKGKYVELRCDPISGHTALYWYRQSLGQGPEFLIYFQGTGAADDSGLPNDRFFAVRPEGSVSTLKIQRTERGDSAVYLCASSLQGADTQYFGPGTRLTVL.

This chain uses TRBV10-3 with TRBJ2-1; tentatively, D is TRBD1 or TRBD2 (6 bases each). V was cut by 3 bases and J by 3 bases, with 12 bases left in between. Germline CDR1 ENHRY, CDR2 SYGVKD. The length of the CDR3 is 15 residues. The CDR3 loop is CAISDPGANYNEQFF. The CDR3 DNA is TGTGCCATCAGTGACCCGGGGGCGAACTACAATGAGCAGTTCTTC.